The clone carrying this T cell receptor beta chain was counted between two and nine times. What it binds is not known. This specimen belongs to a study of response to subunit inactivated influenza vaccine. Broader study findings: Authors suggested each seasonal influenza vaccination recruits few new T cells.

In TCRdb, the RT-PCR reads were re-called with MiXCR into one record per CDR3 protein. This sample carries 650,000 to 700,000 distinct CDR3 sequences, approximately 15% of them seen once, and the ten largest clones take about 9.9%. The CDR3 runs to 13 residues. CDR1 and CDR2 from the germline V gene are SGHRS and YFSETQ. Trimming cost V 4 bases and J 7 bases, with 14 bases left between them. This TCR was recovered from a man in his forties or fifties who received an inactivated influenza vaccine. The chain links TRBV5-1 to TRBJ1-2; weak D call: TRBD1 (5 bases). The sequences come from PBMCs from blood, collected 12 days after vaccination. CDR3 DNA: TGCGCCAGCAGCGCTACAGGTTCTCTTGGCTACACCTTC. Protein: CASSATGSLGYTF. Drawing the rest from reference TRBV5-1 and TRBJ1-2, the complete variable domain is KAGVTQTPRYLIKTRGQQVTLSCSPISGHRSVSWYQQTPGQGLQFLFEYFSETQRNKGNFPGRFSGRQFSNSRSEMNVSTLELGDSALYLCASSATGSLGYTFGSGTRLTVV.